This T cell receptor (beta chain) is drawn from a study of cytomegalovirus exposure and HLA in healthy donors. Points from the study as a whole: Beyond CMV serostatus, there was no information to go on about immune exposure.

The V end lost 0 bases, the J end lost 6 bases, and 9 bases lay between the germline ends. Germline CDR1 and CDR2: SGDLS and YYNGEE. The CDR3 covers 13 residues. Every donor was a healthy person donating bone marrow. This clone was recorded only once. Antigen: not known. 60 Vbeta and 13 Jbeta primers were used in PCR. Sequencing used immunoSEQ multiplex PCR; TCRdb keeps in-frame clones, though not all of them. The table lists a few hundred thousand clones, 70% to 90% of them singletons. V is TRBV9 and J is TRBJ2-5; D is perhaps TRBD2 (6 bases). This receptor was taken from a woman aged 18-29 years in good health and CMV-seronegative. Sequencing input: PBMCs. CDR3 in amino acids: CASSVGTSQTQYF. DNA of the CDR3: TGTGCCAGCAGCGTAGGAACTAGCCAGACCCAGTACTTC.